One and the same sample provided the 4 T cell receptor beta chains below, sequenced in a study of cytomegalovirus exposure and HLA in healthy donors. The PCR employed 60 Vbeta primers together with 13 Jbeta primers. TCRdb's table, derived via immunoSEQ multiplex PCR, lists solely in-frame clones and lacks some. Here the sample table reports more than 75,000 clones. Sequencing input: PBMCs. The origin of the receptors is a man aged 45-65 years in good health and CMV-seropositive.

This chain joins TRBV19 and TRBJ1-2; 9 bases match TRBD1. The CDR3 extends over 13 amino acids. V shed 6 bases, J shed 12 bases, and the junction held 11 bases outside the gene matches. Germline V gives CDR1 LNHDA, CDR2 SQIVND (reference sequence). The DNA for the CDR3 is TGTGCCAGTAGACCGGGGACAGGGTTCCACAACACCTTC. Protein product: CASRPGTGFHNTF.

The V and J genes are TRBV5-3 and TRBJ1-5; D is unresolved. TRBV5-3 counts as an open reading frame of uncertain function. V was clipped by 0 bases and J by 10 bases, with 14 bases between them. This CDR3 has 14 amino acids. CDR3 nucleotides: TGTGCCAGAAGCTTGGGGGCGCCGTTCAGCCCCCAGCATTTT. The encoded protein is CARSLGAPFSPQHF.

The chain combines TRBV7-9 with TRBJ1-1; possible D gene TRBD1, 6 bases. Deletions cut 5 bases from V and 2 bases from J, with 15 bases between. This CDR3 has 15 amino acids. Germline V CDR1 and CDR2: SEHNR, FQNEAQ (reference sequence). This CDR3 is CASSLGQTFNTEAFF. The CDR3 DNA is TGTGCCAGCAGCCTTGGACAGACTTTTAACACTGAAGCTTTCTTT.

The chain recombines TRBV15 with TRBJ1-2; the match to TRBD1 covers 7 bases. CDR3 size: 16 residues. V lost 3 bases, J lost 5 bases, and 12 bases stayed unmatched. From germline, CDR1 is LNHNV and CDR2 YYDKDF (reference sequence). The CDR3 region is CATSRDSVTGRYGYTF. CDR3 nucleotides: TGTGCCACCAGCAGGGATTCTGTGACAGGGCGATATGGCTACACCTTC.